Given below is one TCR beta chain in context. What it binds is not known. This specimen comes from a study of T cell repertoires in cytomegalovirus infection. Germline loops: CDR1 SEHNR, CDR2 FQNEAQ (reference sequence). Germline trimming cut 5 bases from V and 8 bases from J; bases unmatched to any gene: 11. The CDR3 is made up of 17 amino acids. In TCRdb, the reads were re-called with MiXCR into one record per CDR3 protein. This table has about 310,000 distinct CDR3 sequences, 20% to 25% appearing once. This sequence was found in a human donor in good health (CMV status not recorded). Some clones in this sample may be carry-over from other donors' samples. The specimen was cultured PBMCs, collected from culture after CMV antigen stimulation. This chain connects TRBV7-9 to TRBJ2-1; 14 bases are shared with TRBD2. CDR3 region: CASSAGTSGRRTDEQFF. The CDR3, as DNA: TGTGCCAGCAGCGCTGGGACTAGCGGGAGACGTACGGATGAGCAGTTCTTC. Full variable domain (rest looked up from reference TRBV7-9 and TRBJ2-1): DTGVSQNPRHKITKRGQNVTFRCDPISEHNRLYWYRQTLGQGPEFLTYFQNEAQLEKSRLLSDRFSAERPKGSFSTLEIQRTEQGDSAMYLCASSAGTSGRRTDEQFFGPGTRLTVL.